A single sample gave rise to the 3 T cell receptor beta chains below, sequenced in a study of blood T cell repertoires in COVID-19. Only in-frame clones appear in the TCRdb table, and some are missing; sequencing was by immunoSEQ multiplex PCR. The sample yields 100,000 or so clones, around four fifths seen once. Sequences were obtained from peripheral blood. All receptors derive from a human donor in a cohort sampled during active COVID-19.

V gene TRBV3-1 (or the pseudogene TRBV3-2) combines with J gene TRBJ1-2; D not resolved. Trimming pared 3 bases from V and 4 bases from J, leaving 9 bases between. From germline, CDR1 is LGHDT and CDR2 YNNKEL (reference sequence). The CDR3 length is 13 residues. The CDR3 DNA reads as TGTGCCAGCAGCCAGAGCCAGGTCTATGGCTACACCTTC. Protein sequence: CASSQSQVYGYTF.

This chain joins TRBV5-4 and TRBJ2-5, with D perhaps matching TRBD1 (6 bases). The V gene's germline CDR1 is SGHNT and CDR2 YYREEE (reference sequence). This CDR3 contains 13 residues. The germline V and J ends were trimmed by 6 bases and 5 bases, with 14 bases remaining between them. The CDR3 is CASTSQGKETQYF. CDR3 in DNA: TGTGCCAGCACCTCTCAGGGGAAGGAGACCCAGTACTTC.

This chain links TRBV9 with TRBJ1-6; TRBD1 aligns across 7 bases. J lost 2 bases, V lost 3 bases, and 2 bases had no gene match. This CDR3 is built from 15 residues. Germline CDR1 and CDR2: SGDLS and YYNGEE. CDR3 loop: CASSGQGTYNSPLHF. Written as DNA, the CDR3 is TGTGCCAGCAGCGGACAGGGAACCTATAATTCACCCCTCCACTTT. The variable domain in full, completed from reference TRBV9 and TRBJ1-6, reads DSGVTQTPKHLITATGQRVTLRCSPRSGDLSVYWYQQSLDQGLQFLIQYYNGEERAKGNILERFSAQQFPDLHSELNLSSLELGDSALYFCASSGQGTYNSPLHFGNGTRLTVT.